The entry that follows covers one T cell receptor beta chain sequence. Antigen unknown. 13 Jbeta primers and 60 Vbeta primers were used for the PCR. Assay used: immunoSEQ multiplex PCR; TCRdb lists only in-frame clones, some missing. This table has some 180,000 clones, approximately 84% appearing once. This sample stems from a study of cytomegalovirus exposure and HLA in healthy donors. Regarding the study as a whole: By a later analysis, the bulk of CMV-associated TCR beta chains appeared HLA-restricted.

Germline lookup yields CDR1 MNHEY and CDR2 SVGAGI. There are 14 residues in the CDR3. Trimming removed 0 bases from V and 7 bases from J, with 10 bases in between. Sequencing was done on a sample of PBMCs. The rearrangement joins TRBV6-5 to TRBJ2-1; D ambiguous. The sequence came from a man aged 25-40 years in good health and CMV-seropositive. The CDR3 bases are TGTGCCAGCAGTTACTCGCCCGCCCGGAATGAGCAGTTCTTC. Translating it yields CASSYSPARNEQFF.